The text below deals with one T cell receptor (beta chain). J was trimmed by 4 bases and V by 10 bases; bases with no gene match: 8. The germline gives CDR1 SNHLY, CDR2 FYNNEI. The CDR3 has 15 residues. The data were taken from a study of Graves' ophthalmopathy and Graves' hyperthyroidism. The TCR beta CDR3 regions underwent amplification from RNA transcripts. HTBI primers primed a first-round RT-PCR, and a second-round multiplex PCR followed. TCRdb reprocessed the multiplex PCR reads via MiXCR and lists one record per CDR3 protein. The table shows about 740,000 distinct CDR3 sequences, with around 40% occurring only once.

Input material: peripheral blood. The origin of this receptor is an adult man with Graves' ophthalmopathy. The chain recombines TRBV2 with TRBJ2-2; TRBD1 matches at 11 bases. The CDR3 protein is CATRYGTGGTGELFF. The CDR3 DNA reads TGTGCCACTCGATATGGGACAGGGGGCACCGGGGAGCTGTTTTTT.